The 11 T cell receptor beta chains listed next were all sequenced from one sample in a study of blood T cell repertoires in COVID-19. Profiled with immunoSEQ multiplex PCR; TCRdb holds only in-frame clones, not every one. Of 150,000 to 200,000 clones listed, around 90% are singletons. The sample was peripheral blood. Receptor source: a human donor in a cohort sampled during active COVID-19.

The chain couples TRBV15 to TRBJ1-1, with D possibly matching TRBD1 (6 bases). Germline CDR1 is LNHNV and CDR2 is YYDKDF (reference sequence). V lost 3 bases, J lost 3 bases, and 14 bases lay in between. This CDR3 contains 15 residues. CDR3 residues: CATSSRGTPYTEAFF. In DNA form, the CDR3 reads TGTGCCACCAGCAGTAGAGGGACACCCTACACTGAAGCTTTCTTT.

The table lists this clone with a count of one. The rearrangement links TRBV3-1 (or the pseudogene TRBV3-2) to TRBJ2-7, with 7 nucleotides matching TRBD2. Germline V gene lookup returns CDR1 LGHDT and CDR2 YNNKEL (reference sequence). V shed 1 base, J shed 8 bases, and the junction held 20 bases outside the gene matches. The CDR3 loop spans 18 amino acids. CDR3 sequence (DNA): TGTGCCAGCAGCCAAGGCCTAGCGGCCCCCCTGCGTGGGGAAAAGCAGTACTTC. Translated, it gives CASSQGLAAPLRGEKQYF.

The chain recombines TRBV5-1 with TRBJ2-7; D is possibly TRBD1 (5 bases). CDR3 length: 14 residues. In germline, CDR1 is SGHRS, CDR2 YFSETQ. V lost 0 bases, J lost 4 bases, and 11 bases lay in between. The CDR3 spells CASSLGQGRYEQYF. In DNA, the CDR3 is TGCGCCAGCAGCTTGGGGCAGGGTAGGTACGAGCAGTACTTC.

With respect to this clone: Other DNA sequences in the same sample also yield this CDR3. The chain joins TRBV5-4 to TRBJ2-7; 8 bases are shared with TRBD1. This CDR3 comprises 16 residues. From germline, CDR1 is SGHNT and CDR2 YYREEE (reference sequence). V trimming: 3 bases; J trimming: 0 bases; junction bases outside the gene matches: 8. Here the CDR3 DNA reads TGTGCCAGCAGCTCCGCGCGGGGACAGGACTCCTACGAGCAGTACTTC. Its protein product is CASSSARGQDSYEQYF. Full variable domain (rest looked up from reference TRBV5-4 and TRBJ2-7): ETGVTQSPTHLIKTRGQQVTLRCSSQSGHNTVSWYQQALGQGPQFIFQYYREEENGRGNFPPRFSGLQFPNYSSELNVNALELDDSALYLCASSSARGQDSYEQYFGPGTRLTVT.

The chain recombines TRBV27 with TRBJ1-5; D is ambiguous. This CDR3 is built from 15 residues. Germline V gene data show CDR1 as MNHEY and CDR2 as SMNVEV (reference sequence). Trimming left V 2 bases short and J 1 base short, with 9 bases between. For the CDR3, the DNA is TGTGCCAGCAGTTTAATGGCAGGCAGCAATCAGCCCCAGCATTTT. This gives the protein CASSLMAGSNQPQHF.

This clone was seen only once. The V call is TRBV27, the J call TRBJ2-1; TRBD1 agrees at 8 bases. There are 15 residues in the CDR3. V was clipped by 1 base and J by 4 bases; unmatched bases: 3. Germline V CDR1 and CDR2: MNHEY, SMNVEV (reference sequence). The CDR3 region has the DNA TGTGCCAGCAGTTTATGGGGACAGGAGTACAATGAGCAGTTCTTC. As protein: CASSLWGQEYNEQFF.

V and J are TRBV27 and TRBJ2-5, with 7 nucleotides matching TRBD1. Germline assignment: CDR1 MNHEY and CDR2 SMNVEV (reference sequence). This CDR3 spans 14 amino acids. Losses at the gene ends were 5 bases for V and 3 bases for J; bases not matched to a gene: 6. CDR3 protein: CASSTQGREETQYF. CDR3 DNA: TGTGCCAGCAGTACACAGGGGCGAGAAGAGACCCAGTACTTC.

This clone has at least ten counts. This chain uses TRBV19 with TRBJ2-3, with a tentative D call TRBD2 (5 bases). Germline-derived CDR1 and CDR2 are LNHDA and SQIVND (reference sequence). The CDR3 runs to 13 residues. V shed 3 bases and J shed 2 bases, with 6 bases lying between them. The CDR3 nucleotides read TGTGCCAGTAGTATCCGGGACACAGATACGCAGTATTTT. This codes for CASSIRDTDTQYF.

In DNA form, the CDR3 reads TGCGCCAGCAGCTTGGGTCAGAACCCCACAGATACGCAGTATTTT. It is translated as CASSLGQNPTDTQYF. This chain connects TRBV5-1 to TRBJ2-3; D not certain. Trimming shortened V by 0 bases and J by 2 bases, and 10 bases separated the two germline ends. Looked up from germline, CDR1 is SGHRS and CDR2 is YFSETQ. The CDR3 runs to 15 residues.

The chain employs TRBV2 and TRBJ2-4; 7 bases agree with TRBD2. Germline CDR1 and CDR2: SNHLY and FYNNEI. With 0 bases clipped from V and 15 bases from J, the junction kept 2 bases outside the gene matches. This CDR3 has 11 amino acids. CDR3 amino acids: CASSEAGRVYF. In DNA form, the CDR3 reads TGTGCCAGCAGTGAAGCGGGGAGGGTGTACTTC.

This clone has only one observation. The CDR3 sequence: CASSELGTSPNEQFF. The CDR3 nucleotides read TGTGCCAGCAGTGAATTGGGGACTAGTCCCAATGAGCAGTTCTTC. This chain uses TRBV6-4 with TRBJ2-1; 8 positions agree with TRBD2. Germline V lookup: CDR1 MRHNA, CDR2 SNTAGT. This CDR3 is built from 15 residues. The junction had 7 bases not matched to a gene; V was cut back by 3 bases and J by 6 bases.